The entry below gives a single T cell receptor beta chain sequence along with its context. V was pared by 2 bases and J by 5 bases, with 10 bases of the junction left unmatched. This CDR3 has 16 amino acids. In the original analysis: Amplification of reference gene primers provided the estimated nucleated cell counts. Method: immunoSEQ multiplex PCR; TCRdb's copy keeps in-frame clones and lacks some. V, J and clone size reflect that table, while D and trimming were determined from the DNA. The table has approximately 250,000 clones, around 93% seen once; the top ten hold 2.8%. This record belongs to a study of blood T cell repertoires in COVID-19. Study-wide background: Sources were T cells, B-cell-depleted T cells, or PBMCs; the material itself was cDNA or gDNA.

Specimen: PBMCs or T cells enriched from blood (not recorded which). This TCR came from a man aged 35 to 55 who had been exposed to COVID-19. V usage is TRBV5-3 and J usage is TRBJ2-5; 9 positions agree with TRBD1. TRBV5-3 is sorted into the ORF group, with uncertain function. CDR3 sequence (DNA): TGTGCCAGAAGCTTCTACTCCGGTGGACAGGGGGAGACCCAGTACTTC. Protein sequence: CARSFYSGGQGETQYF.